This is a list of T cell receptor beta chains from one sample in a study of cytomegalovirus exposure and HLA in healthy donors. Produced via immunoSEQ multiplex PCR; TCRdb's table is partial and in-frame only. The sample holds some 170,000 clones, more than 75% seen once. The sequencing sample was made of PBMCs. The receptors were sampled from a woman between 25 and 40 years old in good health and CMV-seronegative. CDR3s include the opening cysteine and the closing phenylalanine or tryptophan. A D gene is named only where the DNA matches it firmly. Only part of the rows carry a size: once, few, many, or a class if the clone is expanded.

>-|TRBJ2-5|-|TRBV19
CASSEGWETQYF
TGTGCCAGTAGTGAGGGCTGGGAGACCCAGTACTTC
>-|TRBJ2-1|TRBD2|TRBV2
CASRRTSGLSSNEQFF
TGTGCCAGCAGAAGGACTAGCGGCCTTTCCTCCAATGAGCAGTTCTTC
>-|TRBJ1-1|TRBD1|TRBV27
CASSLGGRNTEAFF
TGTGCCAGCAGCCTAGGGGGCCGGAACACTGAAGCTTTCTTT
>-|TRBJ1-1|TRBD1|TRBV6-5
CASSRGQGYTEAFF
TGTGCCAGCAGCCGGGGACAGGGCTACACTGAAGCTTTCTTT
>-|TRBJ2-7|TRBD2|TRBV19
CASSIWEGTEQYF
TGTGCCAGTAGTATCTGGGAGGGAACCGAGCAGTACTTC
>-|TRBJ1-1|-|TRBV5-1
CASSWTDTNTEAFF
TGCGCCAGCAGCTGGACAGATACGAACACTGAAGCTTTCTTT
>-|TRBJ1-2|-|TRBV25-1
CASSTGTPSNYGYTF
TGTGCCAGCAGTACCGGGACACCATCTAACTATGGCTACACCTTC
>-|TRBJ2-1|TRBD2|TRBV29-1
CSVGGPSGGAFHEQFF
TGCAGCGTTGGGGGGCCTAGCGGGGGGGCCTTTCATGAGCAGTTCTTC
>many|TRBJ1-1|-|TRBV4-3
CASSQSPGGGGTEAFF
TGCGCCAGCAGCCAATCCCCCGGGGGTGGGGGCACTGAAGCTTTCTTT
>-|TRBJ1-1|-|TRBV6-5
CASRETENTEAFF
TGTGCCAGCAGAGAGACAGAAAACACTGAAGCTTTCTTT
>-|TRBJ1-1|TRBD1|TRBV4-2
CASSQAIGGGDRDTEAFF
TGTGCCAGCAGCCAAGCTATCGGGGGGGGCGACAGGGACACTGAAGCTTTCTTT
>-|TRBJ1-1|TRBD1|TRBV29-1
CSVRDGTVGIAFF
TGCAGCGTTCGAGACGGGACAGTGGGGATTGCTTTCTTT
>-|TRBJ1-6|TRBD1|TRBV6-1
CASSNRGSPLHF
TGTGCCAGCAGTAACAGGGGTTCACCCCTCCACTTT
>-|TRBJ1-2|TRBD1|TRBV11-2
CASSPGQGRLYGYTF
TGTGCCAGCAGCCCAGGACAGGGGCGCCTCTATGGCTACACCTTC
>-|TRBJ2-3|TRBD1|TRBV4-1
CASSETGVATDTQYF
TGCGCCAGCAGCGAAACAGGGGTGGCCACAGATACGCAGTATTTT
>-|TRBJ2-5|-|TRBV13
CASTLRGETQYF
TGTGCCAGCACCTTAAGGGGGGAGACCCAGTACTTC
>-|TRBJ1-2|-|TRBV5-1
CASTDPGNYGYTF
TGCGCCAGTACTGATCCAGGAAACTATGGCTACACCTTC
>-|TRBJ1-1|-|TRBV7-9
CASSKSPGAFF
TGTGCCAGCAGCAAATCTCCGGGTGCTTTCTTT
>once|TRBJ2-5|-|TRBV4-3
CASSQDGTWIEAQYF
TGCGCCAGCAGCCAAGATGGGACTTGGATTGAGGCCCAGTACTTC
>once|TRBJ2-5|TRBD1|TRBV5-4
CASRGTGGQETQYF
TGTGCCAGCAGAGGGACAGGGGGCCAAGAGACCCAGTACTTC
>-|TRBJ1-6|-|TRBV30
CAWSPERDSPLHF
TGTGCCTGGAGCCCTGAGAGGGATTCACCCCTCCACTTT
>-|TRBJ2-7|TRBD1|TRBV5-1
CASSLQTGGYEQYF
TGCGCCAGCAGCCTGCAGACAGGGGGCTACGAGCAGTACTTC
>-|TRBJ2-7|-|TRBV18
CASSPSEEVSEQYF
TGTGCCAGCTCACCGTCGGAGGAGGTTTCCGAGCAGTACTTC
>once|TRBJ2-7|-|TRBV29-1
CSVVGGEQYF
TGCAGCGTTGTGGGGGGCGAGCAGTACTTC
>few|TRBJ2-7|-|TRBV10-3
CAISDRAYEQYF
TGTGCCATCAGTGACAGGGCCTACGAGCAGTACTTC
>few|TRBJ2-7|-|TRBV15
CATSRRTDSYEQYF
TGTGCCACCAGCAGGAGGACAGACTCCTACGAGCAGTACTTC
>-|TRBJ2-1|-|TRBV27
CASSFLRDTTANEQFF
TGTGCCAGCAGTTTCCTCCGGGACACTACGGCGAATGAGCAGTTCTTC
>-|TRBJ2-7|TRBD2|TRBV4-2
CASSQDASGGAYEQYF
TGTGCCAGCAGCCAAGATGCTAGCGGGGGGGCCTACGAGCAGTACTTC
>-|TRBJ2-1|TRBD2|TRBV6-4
CASSETGGLNEQFF
TGTGCCAGCAGTGAAACGGGGGGGCTTAATGAGCAGTTCTTC
>-|TRBJ2-7|-|TRBV30
CAWSATGSEQYF
TGTGCCTGGAGTGCCACAGGGTCCGAGCAGTACTTC
>-|TRBJ1-5|TRBD1|TRBV5-1
CASSTAGQGGQPQHF
TGCGCCAGCAGCACCGCGGGGCAGGGGGGACAGCCCCAGCATTTT
>-|TRBJ1-5|-|TRBV4-1
CASSQDVGVAQPQHF
TGCGCCAGCAGCCAAGATGTGGGAGTTGCTCAGCCCCAGCATTTT
>-|TRBJ1-1|-|TRBV19
CASMGGDFTEAFF
TGTGCCAGTATGGGGGGGGATTTCACTGAAGCTTTCTTT
>-|TRBJ2-7|-|TRBV30
CAWSGEQVILSYEQYF
TGTGCCTGGAGTGGGGAGCAAGTCATTCTAAGCTACGAGCAGTACTTC
>-|TRBJ1-3|-|TRBV4-1
CASSQDPDAGNTIYF
TGCGCCAGCAGCCAAGATCCAGATGCTGGAAACACCATATATTTT
>-|TRBJ1-2|-|TRBV7-9
CASSQRSGRDGYGYTF
TGTGCCAGCAGCCAGCGTTCAGGACGGGATGGATATGGCTACACCTTC
>-|TRBJ1-1|TRBD1|TRBV7-2
CASSKWDRNTEAFF
TGTGCCAGCAGCAAGTGGGACAGAAACACTGAAGCTTTCTTT
>-|TRBJ1-2|-|TRBV7-2
CASSLGSQGIYGYTF
TGTGCCAGCAGCTTAGGATCGCAGGGAATATATGGCTACACCTTC
>-|TRBJ1-6|TRBD1|TRBV10-2
CASSEGRGSPPLHF
TGCGCCAGCAGTGAGGGCAGGGGGTCACCACCCCTCCACTTT
>-|TRBJ2-4|-|TRBV18
CASSPPSLSGIQYF
TGTGCCAGCTCACCACCGTCCCTCTCGGGCATTCAGTACTTC
>-|TRBJ1-4|-|TRBV6-6
CASSFSVQGPEKLFF
TGTGCCAGCAGTTTCTCGGTTCAGGGTCCCGAAAAACTGTTTTTT
>-|TRBJ2-1|-|TRBV7-7
CASSLAPIGQGGDEQFF
TGTGCTAGCAGCTTAGCGCCGATTGGGCAGGGTGGGGATGAGCAGTTCTTC
>-|TRBJ2-1|-|TRBV2
CASSVRRLVDEQFF
TGTGCCAGCAGTGTACGTCGACTAGTCGATGAGCAGTTCTTC
>once|TRBJ2-7|-|TRBV5-1
CASSLGHEQYF
TGCGCCAGCAGCTTGGGGCACGAGCAGTACTTC
>few|TRBJ2-7|-|TRBV18
CASSPPGTRFLDEQYF
TGTGCCAGCTCACCACCCGGAACTAGATTTCTGGACGAGCAGTACTTC
>-|TRBJ2-7|TRBD2|TRBV4-1
CASSQGPSGGSFYEQYF
TGCGCCAGCAGCCAAGGCCCTAGCGGGGGGTCCTTCTACGAGCAGTACTTC
>-|TRBJ1-2|TRBD1|TRBV23-1
CASGERQGAGPGYGYTF
TGCGCCAGCGGGGAAAGACAGGGGGCGGGTCCTGGCTATGGCTACACCTTC